This T cell receptor beta chain was found in a study of T cell responses to AZD1222 COVID-19 vaccine. Overall study context: Some second doses came at about 4 weeks and others at about 12 weeks; these were pooled.

The CDR3 length is 14 residues. CDR1 is MDHEN and CDR2 is SYDVKM in the germline V gene. Trimming at V came to 5 bases and at J to 9 bases, leaving 4 bases not matched to a gene. Here immunoSEQ multiplex PCR was the method, and the copy in TCRdb shows in-frame clones only, minus some. This sample has about 160,000 clones, with around nine tenths found just once. Findings and caveats of the study: CD4 TCRs linked to vaccination spanned spike, dominating at 160-218 and 743-854. It should be noted that donors were predominantly white British and more often female, and clonal diversity was possibly underestimated.

The table lists this clone with a few counts. Its specificity is not known. The gene calls are TRBV28 and TRBJ2-1; 13 bases are shared with TRBD2. The TCR sequence derives from an adult in good health. The material was peripheral blood, obtained on day 0 of AZD1222 vaccination. The CDR3 here is CASSLLAGGIEQFF. The CDR3 DNA reads TGTGCCAGCAGTCTACTAGCGGGAGGGATTGAGCAGTTCTTC.